The entry below gives a single T cell receptor beta chain sequence along with its context. V lost 0 bases and J lost 2; bases outside the gene matches: 3. This CDR3 is built from 16 residues. CDR1 is MNHEY and CDR2 is SVGEGT in the germline V gene. In the original processing: Counts of nucleated cells, estimated from reference gene primer amplification, were obtained. TCRdb's table, derived via immunoSEQ multiplex PCR, lists solely in-frame clones and lacks some. For V, J and clone size, that table is used; D and trimming come from the DNA. The table has roughly 110,000 clones, about 91% seen once; the top ten hold approximately 6.8%. The sample belongs to a study of blood T cell repertoires in COVID-19. The wider study: Samples came from the United States, Italy and Spain, spanning acute and convalescent COVID-19. T cells, B-cell-depleted T cells, or PBMCs provided the cDNA or gDNA that served as material.

Material for sequencing was peripheral blood. The receptor was isolated from a middle-aged man with active or convalescent COVID-19. V and J are TRBV6-2 or TRBV6-3 and TRBJ2-7; 11 positions match TRBD2. Here the CDR3 reads CASSYSTSGSPYEQYF. CDR3 coding DNA: TGTGCCAGCAGTTACTCTACTAGCGGGAGTCCCTACGAGCAGTACTTC.